These 31 T cell receptor beta chains were all obtained from the same sample, sequenced in a study of T cells expressing NK-cell markers. TCRdb reprocessed the 5' RACE reads, with one entry per CDR3 protein and no DNA. Its clone listing holds 550,000 to 600,000 distinct CDR3 sequences. The sequenced sample was blood T cells: a sorted CD56 or NKG2C T cell subset, CD4+ or CD8+ T cells, or bulk PBMC T cells (not recorded which). These receptors were collected from a man between 18 and 35 years old in good health.

The chain employs TRBV7-8 and TRBJ2-1; checking the TCRdb D call of TRBD2 is not possible without DNA. Germline V CDR1 and CDR2: SGHVS, FQNEAQ. The length of the CDR3 is 17 residues. The CDR3 here is CASSTSAARGIYNEQFF.

This chain links TRBV7-9 with TRBJ2-3; TCRdb's assignment of TRBD2 cannot be checked, as there is no DNA. The CDR3 spans 17 residues. Germline V lookup: CDR1 SEHNR, CDR2 FQNEAQ (reference sequence). This CDR3 is CASSPTVSGSNTDTQYF.

The chain carries TRBV7-9 and TRBJ2-7; TCRdb calls TRBD2, which cannot be checked without DNA. The CDR3 is 15 amino acids. In germline, CDR1 is SEHNR, CDR2 FQNEAQ (reference sequence). CDR3 region: CASSSKTSPTYEQYF.

The chain carries TRBV6-6 and TRBJ2-3; TCRdb proposes TRBD2, but this gene call is untestable without DNA. The germline V gene encodes CDR1 MNHNY and CDR2 SVGAGI (reference sequence). The CDR3 consists of 12 residues. The CDR3 here is CATRAGEDTQYF.

V usage is TRBV11-2 and J usage is TRBJ2-5; TCRdb calls TRBD2, which cannot be checked without DNA. CDR1 is SGHAT, CDR2 FQNNGV, per germline. This CDR3 contains 14 residues. Here the CDR3 reads CASSLFLGRETQYF.

The chain is built from TRBV10-3 and TRBJ2-1. This CDR3 has 14 residues. The germline gives CDR1 ENHRY, CDR2 SYGVKD. CDR3 amino acids: CAISETQPQNEQFF.

The gene calls are TRBV12-3 or TRBV12-4 and TRBJ2-5; with no DNA, the TCRdb D assignment of TRBD1 cannot be verified. The CDR3 length is 14 residues. CDR3 region: CASRLTGSQETQYF.

The genes are TRBV20-1 and TRBJ2-7; without DNA, the TCRdb call of TRBD2 cannot be checked. The germline V gene encodes CDR1 DFQATT and CDR2 SNEGSKA (reference sequence). The CDR3 is made up of 14 amino acids. CDR3 loop: CSAIRDSRSYEQYF.

The V call is TRBV7-9, the J call TRBJ2-1; TCRdb designates TRBD2, a call that cannot be tested without DNA. The CDR3 runs 15 residues. Germline CDR1 is SEHNR and CDR2 is FQNEAQ (reference sequence). CDR3: CASSSPGLARNEQFF. Variable domain in full (rest from reference TRBV7-9 and TRBJ2-1): DTGVSQNPRHKITKRGQNVTFRCDPISEHNRLYWYRQTLGQGPEFLTYFQNEAQLEKSRLLSDRFSAERPKGSFSTLEIQRTEQGDSAMYLCASSSPGLARNEQFFGPGTRLTVL.

This sequence joins TRBV12-3 or TRBV12-4 and TRBJ2-5; without DNA, the TCRdb call of TRBD1 cannot be checked. The length of the CDR3 is 17 residues. CDR3 residues: CASSLHRGLGGGETQYF.

The rearrangement joins TRBV28 to TRBJ2-1; lacking DNA, the TRBD1 call made by TCRdb goes unchecked. Germline V gene data show CDR1 as MDHEN and CDR2 as SYDVKM. The CDR3 is 14 amino acids. This CDR3 is CASRLTGLNNEQFF.

The CDR3 loop reads CASRVGGRIYNEQFF. V and J are TRBV6-1 and TRBJ2-1; as DNA is missing, the TRBD1 call by TCRdb cannot be tested. The CDR3 has 15 amino acids. Germline assignment: CDR1 MNHNS and CDR2 SASEGT.

This sequence joins TRBV9 and TRBJ2-1; TCRdb picks TRBD1, but there is no DNA to check that call. Germline-derived CDR1 and CDR2 are SGDLS and YYNGEE. This CDR3 spans 17 amino acids. The CDR3 sequence: CASSVAWGAPSYNEQFF.

This chain links TRBV30 with TRBJ2-2; TCRdb selects TRBD1, and the lack of DNA leaves this call unchecked. Germline V gives CDR1 GTSNPN, CDR2 SVGIG (reference sequence). The CDR3 runs to 15 residues. CDR3 region: CAWSGGDRNTGELFF. Full variable domain (missing parts from reference TRBV30 and TRBJ2-2): SQTIHQWPATLVQPVGSPLSLECTVEGTSNPNLYWYRQAAGRGLQLLFYSVGIGQISSEVPQNLSASRPQDRQFILSSKKLLLSDSGFYLCAWSGGDRNTGELFFGEGSRLTVL.

The chain joins TRBV20-1 to TRBJ2-5; TCRdb lists TRBD1, though no DNA is available to test this call. There are 15 residues in the CDR3. In germline, CDR1 is DFQATT, CDR2 SNEGSKA (reference sequence). The CDR3 is CSARDILAAGETQYF.

The chain is built from TRBV7-2 and TRBJ2-7; no DNA is available, so the TRBD2 call from TCRdb remains unchecked. The germline CDR1 and CDR2 sequences are SGHTA and FQGNSA. This CDR3 region has 16 residues. The CDR3 spells CASSRGLAGGTYEQYF.

The CDR3 protein is CASSLSGYDYGYTF. The rearrangement links TRBV5-1 to TRBJ1-2. The CDR3 contains 14 residues. Germline CDR1 SGHRS, CDR2 YFSETQ.

This chain uses TRBV20-1 with TRBJ2-5; the D call of TRBD1 rests on TCRdb alone, since no DNA is present to check it. This CDR3 is built from 12 residues. In germline, CDR1 is DFQATT, CDR2 SNEGSKA (reference sequence). CDR3 sequence reads: CSGAGLKETQYF.

The CDR3 loop reads CSARDYRGLGELFF. This sequence joins TRBV20-1 and TRBJ2-2; TCRdb gives TRBD1 as the D gene, but with no DNA this cannot be confirmed. This CDR3 comprises 14 residues. Germline loops: CDR1 DFQATT, CDR2 SNEGSKA (reference sequence).

The chain employs TRBV29-1 and TRBJ1-4. The CDR3 is made up of 12 amino acids. CDR1 is SQVTM and CDR2 is ANQGSEA in the germline V gene. CDR3 residues: CSVSSVGEKLFF. The complete variable domain, with remaining parts taken from reference TRBV29-1 and TRBJ1-4, reads SAVISQKPSRDICQRGTSLTIQCQVDSQVTMMFWYRQQPGQSLTLIATANQGSEATYESGFVIDKFPISRPNLTFSTLTVSNMSPEDSSIYLCSVSSVGEKLFFGSGTQLSVL.

The chain recombines TRBV6-2 or TRBV6-3 with TRBJ2-6. Germline lookup yields CDR1 MNHEY and CDR2 SVGEGT. The CDR3 extends over 12 amino acids. CDR3 sequence: CATQSGANVLTF.

The rearrangement links TRBV6-2 or TRBV6-3 to TRBJ1-5; TCRdb names TRBD1, which stays unverified in the absence of DNA. Germline V lookup: CDR1 MNHEY, CDR2 SVGEGT. This CDR3 is 15 amino acids long. This CDR3 reads CASSRRTRGNQPQHF.

The rearrangement uses TRBV5-4 and TRBJ2-3; the D call of TRBD2 rests on TCRdb alone, since no DNA is present to check it. The CDR3 runs to 18 residues. Germline CDR1 is SGHNT and CDR2 is YYREEE (reference sequence). CDR3 in amino acids: CASIPDRATSGNTDTQYF.

This chain connects TRBV5-1 to TRBJ1-2. This CDR3 spans 18 amino acids. The germline V gene encodes CDR1 SGHRS and CDR2 YFSETQ. CDR3 sequence: CASSLASGGAEWGYGYTF.

The chain uses TRBV7-2 and TRBJ2-7. Germline values: CDR1 SGHTA, CDR2 FQGNSA. The CDR3 extends over 14 amino acids. The CDR3 sequence is CASSLQTLSYEQYF.

The chain is built from TRBV5-1 and TRBJ1-1; TCRdb names TRBD1, which stays unverified in the absence of DNA. The germline V gene encodes CDR1 SGHRS and CDR2 YFSETQ. CDR3 length: 14 amino acids. The CDR3 region is CASSLLTGEVEAFF.

The CDR3 protein is CSARDLGGRDNEQFF. The chain has TRBV20-1 and TRBJ2-1; TCRdb's D call, TRBD2, is unchecked because there is no DNA. Germline V gene data show CDR1 as DFQATT and CDR2 as SNEGSKA (reference sequence). This CDR3 spans 15 amino acids.

The chain has TRBV5-1 and TRBJ2-1; the D call of TRBD2 rests on TCRdb alone, since no DNA is present to check it. The germline V gene has CDR1 SGHRS and CDR2 YFSETQ. The CDR3 runs 16 residues. CDR3 protein: CASSSNLAGGKGEQFF.

This chain uses TRBV4-1 with TRBJ2-3; with no DNA, the TCRdb D assignment of TRBD2 cannot be verified. Germline V gives CDR1 MGHRA, CDR2 YSYEKL. This CDR3 spans 13 amino acids. CDR3 sequence: CASVAGNTDTQYF.

This chain links TRBV12-3 or TRBV12-4 with TRBJ1-2. The CDR3 contains 15 residues. The CDR3 sequence: CASSSVGGKVQGYTF.

The V gene is TRBV4-3, the J gene TRBJ2-6; the TCRdb D gene call, TRBD1, has no DNA to confirm it. There are 17 residues in the CDR3. CDR1 LGHNA and CDR2 YSLEER come from the germline V gene. The CDR3 loop is CASSQDTGQPGANVLTF.